This T cell receptor beta chain was retrieved from a study of beta chain features in type 1 diabetes. Regarding the study as a whole: All four CD4+ subsets from Type 1 diabetes patients carried moderately but significantly shorter TCRB CDR3s.

This clone was recorded a few times. Its antigen is undetermined. This CDR3 is 13 amino acids long. Germline CDR1 and CDR2: SQVTM and ANQGSEA. Trimming pared 6 bases from V and 5 bases from J, leaving 13 bases between. cDNA synthesis used the whole RNA isolate, giving expressed TCRB sequences. Reads from naive, central memory and regulatory T cell samples averaged about 3.3 million. Measured with immunoSEQ multiplex PCR; TCRdb has only the in-frame clones, and not every one. The top ten hold roughly 0.019% of the sample, which has around 250,000 clones, approximately 15% seen once. Sorting with CD45RO/CCR7/CD25/CD127/CD95/CD27 yielded naive, central memory, regulatory and stem-like memory CD4+ cells.

The rearrangement links TRBV29-1 to TRBJ1-4, with D uncertain. The receptor was isolated from a young man with type 1 diabetes. Input material: naive CD4+ T cells from blood. Here the CDR3 DNA reads TGCAGCGTGAGGAGGGCAGAAAATGAAAAACTGTTTTTT. Translated, it gives CSVRRAENEKLFF.